The rows below give T cell receptor beta chains drawn from one sample of a study of PD-1 blockade in classical Hodgkin lymphoma. The assay was immunoSEQ multiplex PCR, and TCRdb's table has in-frame clones only and misses some. The repertoire includes around 26,000 clones, 81% of them detected once, and roughly a fifth sits in the top ten. The sample consisted of peripheral blood mononuclear cells (PBMCs), taken before the second cycle of nivolumab. All receptors come from a human donor with classical Hodgkin lymphoma. CDR3s include the opening cysteine and the closing phenylalanine or tryptophan. The D gene is left open where the match is weak. The size field is filled for only some rows; it gives once, few, many or a size class.

-,-,TRBV27,TRBJ1-6,CASSRQQPITGYNSPLHF,TGTGCCAGCAGCCGGCAACAGCCCATAACAGGCTATAATTCACCCCTCCACTTT
-,few,TRBV5-1,TRBJ1-1,CASSPYTGLNTEAFF,TGCGCCAGCAGCCCCTATACCGGGCTAAACACTGAAGCTTTCTTT
TRBD2,once,TRBV11-2,TRBJ2-5,CASSAGLAEIETQYF,TGTGCCAGCAGCGCGGGACTAGCGGAGATAGAGACCCAGTACTTC
TRBD1,medium-sized,TRBV5-4,TRBJ2-7,CASSPRTGAMVNEQYF,TGTGCCAGCAGCCCTCGGACAGGGGCAATGGTCAACGAGCAGTACTTC
TRBD1,-,TRBV5-4,TRBJ2-5,CASSPRQGYQETQYF,TGTGCCAGCAGCCCAAGACAGGGTTACCAAGAGACCCAGTACTTC
-,-,TRBV30,TRBJ1-1,CAWNVRMGAEAFF,TGTGCCTGGAACGTTCGGATGGGGGCTGAAGCTTTCTTT
-,-,TRBV30,TRBJ1-1,CAWTPPLGVSEAFF,TGTGCCTGGACCCCCCCCCTAGGCGTCTCTGAAGCTTTCTTT
TRBD1,-,TRBV6-5,TRBJ2-5,CASSRTGTETQYF,TGTGCCAGCTCGAGGACAGGCACAGAGACCCAGTACTTC
-,-,TRBV5-4,TRBJ1-1,CASSLVTATFMNTEAFF,TGTGCCAGCAGCTTGGTGACAGCCACTTTTATGAACACTGAAGCTTTCTTT
-,-,TRBV28,TRBJ1-1,CASSLIVRAHNGAFF,TGTGCCAGCAGTCTAATTGTCCGAGCCCATAATGGGGCTTTCTTT
-,few,TRBV5-4,TRBJ2-6,CASSLEGPRSSGANVLTF,TGTGCCAGCAGCTTAGAGGGGCCCCGGTCGTCTGGGGCCAACGTCCTGACTTTC
TRBD2,few,TRBV7-8,TRBJ2-1,CASSLGPGGNEQFF,TGTGCCAGCAGCTTAGGTCCGGGAGGCAATGAGCAGTTCTTC
TRBD1,-,TRBV29-1,TRBJ1-1,CSVAEGAAEAFF,TGCAGCGTTGCAGAGGGGGCCGCTGAAGCTTTCTTT
-,-,TRBV28,TRBJ2-1,CASDPTGSPYNEQFF,TGTGCCAGCGACCCCACAGGGAGCCCCTACAATGAGCAGTTCTTC
-,-,TRBV7-9,TRBJ2-5,CASSLAGYQETQYF,TGTGCCAGCAGCTTGGCAGGGTACCAAGAGACCCAGTACTTC
TRBD2,-,TRBV29-1,TRBJ2-1,CSVRGYGGSNEQFF,TGCAGCGTTCGGGGGTACGGGGGGAGCAATGAGCAGTTCTTC
-,-,TRBV19,TRBJ2-3,CASSIFGQRTDTQYF,TGTGCCAGTAGTATTTTTGGACAGCGCACAGATACGCAGTATTTT
TRBD2,-,TRBV27,TRBJ2-3,CASSWTSGVGPDTQYF,TGTGCCAGCAGTTGGACTAGCGGGGTGGGGCCAGATACGCAGTATTTT
TRBD1,-,TRBV6-6,TRBJ2-5,CASSRRTGERETQYF,TGTGCCAGCAGCCGTAGGACAGGCGAGCGGGAGACCCAGTACTTC
-,-,TRBV2,TRBJ2-1,CASQGNNEQFF,TGTGCCAGTCAGGGGAACAATGAGCAGTTCTTC
TRBD2,medium-sized,TRBV7-8,TRBJ2-2,CASTISGGGTGELFF,TGTGCCAGCACGATTAGCGGGGGCGGCACCGGGGAGCTGTTTTTT
-,once,TRBV12-5,TRBJ1-5,CASGGGASGLQHF,TGTGCTAGTGGGGGGGGCGCGTCAGGGCTCCAGCATTTT
-,once,TRBV30,TRBJ2-7,CAWRKIGGNYEQYF,TGTGCCTGGAGGAAGATAGGGGGGAACTACGAGCAGTACTTC
-,-,TRBV4-2,TRBJ1-5,CASSHGSGAYNQPQHF,TGTGCCAGCAGCCATGGGTCGGGAGCGTACAATCAGCCCCAGCATTTT
-,-,TRBV19,TRBJ2-2,CASTVLGGGELFF,TGTGCCAGTACGGTCCTTGGGGGCGGGGAGCTGTTTTTT
-,-,TRBV6-6,TRBJ1-1,CASSNSPRAFF,TGTGCCAGCAGTAACTCCCCAAGGGCTTTCTTT
-,-,TRBV29-1,TRBJ1-1,CSVVKVAGNTEAFF,TGCAGCGTTGTAAAGGTAGCGGGGAACACTGAAGCTTTCTTT
-,-,TRBV29-1,TRBJ2-3,CSVEDSLGVADTQYF,TGCAGCGTTGAAGATTCTCTAGGGGTCGCAGATACGCAGTATTTT
-,-,TRBV2,TRBJ2-7,CASTPAVAVGEYF,TGTGCCAGCACCCCCGCGGTAGCGGTAGGGGAGTACTTC